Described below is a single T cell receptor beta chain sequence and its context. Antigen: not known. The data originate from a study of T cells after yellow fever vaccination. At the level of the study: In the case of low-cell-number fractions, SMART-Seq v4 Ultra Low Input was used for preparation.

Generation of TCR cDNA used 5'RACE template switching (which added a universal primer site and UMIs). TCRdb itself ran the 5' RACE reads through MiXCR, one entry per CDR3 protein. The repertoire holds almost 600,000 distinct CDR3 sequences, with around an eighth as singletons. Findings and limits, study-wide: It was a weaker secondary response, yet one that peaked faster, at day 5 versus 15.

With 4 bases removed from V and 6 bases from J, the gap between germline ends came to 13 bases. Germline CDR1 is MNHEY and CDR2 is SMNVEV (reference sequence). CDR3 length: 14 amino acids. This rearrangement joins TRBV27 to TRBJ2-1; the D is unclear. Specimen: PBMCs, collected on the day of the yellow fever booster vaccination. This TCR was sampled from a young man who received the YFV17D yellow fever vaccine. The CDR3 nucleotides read TGTGCCAGCAGTTCGCCAGCAGGACGCAATGAGCAGTTCTTC. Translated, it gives CASSSPAGRNEQFF.